This is a list of T cell receptor beta chains from one sample in a study of cytomegalovirus exposure and HLA in healthy donors. Repertoires were generated with immunoSEQ multiplex PCR, while TCRdb's copy carries only in-frame clones and drops some. The sample shows 65,000 to 75,000 clones, nearly 96% of them seen only once. Sequenced: PBMCs. Receptor source: a young woman in good health and CMV-seropositive. Both conserved end residues are part of each CDR3. Fields, in order: V gene, J gene, clone size, D gene, CDR3 DNA, CDR3 protein. D genes are given only for firm matches. A row's size may be missing; if present it is once, few, many or a size class.

TRBV6-1	TRBJ1-1	NA	TRBD1	TGTGCCAGCAGTGAACGCGGGACAGACACTGAAGCTTTCTTT	CASSERGTDTEAFF
TRBV5-4	TRBJ2-1	NA	TRBD1	TGTGCCAGCAGTCCTCGGGACAGGGTTGGAAATGAGCAGTTCTTC	CASSPRDRVGNEQFF
TRBV28	TRBJ2-3	NA	NA	TGTGCCAGCCACGCCAGGGATACGCAGTATTTT	CASHARDTQYF
TRBV27	TRBJ1-5	NA	NA	TGTGCCAGCGGGCTTAGCAATCAGCCCCAGCATTTT	CASGLSNQPQHF
TRBV28	TRBJ1-2	NA	TRBD1	TGTGCCAGCAGTTTAGACCCGGGACAGAGTCCTAACTATGGCTACACCTTC	CASSLDPGQSPNYGYTF
TRBV11-1	TRBJ1-2	NA	NA	TGTGCCAGCAGCCCTCGGTTTTCCTATGGCTACACCTTC	CASSPRFSYGYTF
TRBV6-1	TRBJ2-5	NA	TRBD2	TGTGCCAGCTCGCCTAGCGGGAGGGTGGCCCAGTACTTC	CASSPSGRVAQYF
TRBV30	TRBJ1-2	NA	NA	TGTGCCTGGAGTGTCGTCGGTATTAATGGCTACACCTTC	CAWSVVGINGYTF
TRBV5-1	TRBJ1-3	once	TRBD1	TGCGCCAGCAGCTTACTGCAGGGGGCCGGAAACACCATATATTTT	CASSLLQGAGNTIYF
TRBV28	TRBJ2-1	NA	TRBD2	TGTGCCATCAGGCGGCTAGCGGGAGTGTATGAGCAGTTCTTC	CAIRRLAGVYEQFF